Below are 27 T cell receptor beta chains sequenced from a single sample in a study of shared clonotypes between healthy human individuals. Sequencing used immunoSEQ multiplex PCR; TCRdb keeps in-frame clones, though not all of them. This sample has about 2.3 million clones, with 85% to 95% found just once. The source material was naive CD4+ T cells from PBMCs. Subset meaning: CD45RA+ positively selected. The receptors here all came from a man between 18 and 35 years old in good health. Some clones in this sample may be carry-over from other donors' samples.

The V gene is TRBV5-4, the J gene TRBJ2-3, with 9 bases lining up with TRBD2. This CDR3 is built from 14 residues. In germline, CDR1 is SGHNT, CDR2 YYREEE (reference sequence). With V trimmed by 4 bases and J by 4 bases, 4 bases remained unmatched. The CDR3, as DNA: TGTGCCAGCAGCCAGACTAGCGGCCCAGATACGCAGTATTTT. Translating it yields CASSQTSGPDTQYF.

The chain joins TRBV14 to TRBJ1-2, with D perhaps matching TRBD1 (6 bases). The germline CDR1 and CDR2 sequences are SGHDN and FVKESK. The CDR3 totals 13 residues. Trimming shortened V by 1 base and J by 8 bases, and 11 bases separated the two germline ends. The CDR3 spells CASSQGVQGGYTF. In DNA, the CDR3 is TGTGCCAGCAGCCAAGGGGTACAGGGAGGCTACACCTTC.

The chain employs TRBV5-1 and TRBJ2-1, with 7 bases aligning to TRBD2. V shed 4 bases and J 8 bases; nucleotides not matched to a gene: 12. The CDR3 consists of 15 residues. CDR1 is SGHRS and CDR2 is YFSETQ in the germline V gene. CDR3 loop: CASSLAGGVRHEQFF. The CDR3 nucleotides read TGCGCCAGCAGCCTCGCTGGGGGGGTAAGGCATGAGCAGTTCTTC.

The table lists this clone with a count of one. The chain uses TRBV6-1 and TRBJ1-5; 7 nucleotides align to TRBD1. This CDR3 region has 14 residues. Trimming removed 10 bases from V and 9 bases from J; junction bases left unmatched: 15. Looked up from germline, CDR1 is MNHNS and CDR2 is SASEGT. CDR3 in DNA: TGTGCCACCTACGCAGGACAGGCGCGGGGGCCCCAGCATTTT. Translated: CATYAGQARGPQHF.

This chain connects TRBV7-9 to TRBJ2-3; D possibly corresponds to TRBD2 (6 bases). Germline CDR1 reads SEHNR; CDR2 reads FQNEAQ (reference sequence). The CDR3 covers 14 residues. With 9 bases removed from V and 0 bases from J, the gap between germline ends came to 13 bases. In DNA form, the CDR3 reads TGTGCCAGGACAGCGGGCACAAGCACAGATACGCAGTATTTT. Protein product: CARTAGTSTDTQYF. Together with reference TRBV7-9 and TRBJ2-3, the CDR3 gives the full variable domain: DTGVSQNPRHKITKRGQNVTFRCDPISEHNRLYWYRQTLGQGPEFLTYFQNEAQLEKSRLLSDRFSAERPKGSFSTLEIQRTEQGDSAMYLCARTAGTSTDTQYFGPGTRLTVL.

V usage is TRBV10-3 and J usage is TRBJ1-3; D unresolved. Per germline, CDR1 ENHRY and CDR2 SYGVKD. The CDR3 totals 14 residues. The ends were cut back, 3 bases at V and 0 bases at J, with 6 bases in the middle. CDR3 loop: CAISELLSGNTIYF. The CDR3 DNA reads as TGTGCCATCAGTGAACTTCTCTCTGGAAACACCATATATTTT.

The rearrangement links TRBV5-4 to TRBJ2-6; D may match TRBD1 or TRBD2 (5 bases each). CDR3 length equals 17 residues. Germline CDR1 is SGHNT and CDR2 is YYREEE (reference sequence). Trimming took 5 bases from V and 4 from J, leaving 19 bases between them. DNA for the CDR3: TGTGCCAGCAGTTCCCCCCCCCGGGGCGCCGGGGCCAACGTCCTGACTTTC. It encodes CASSSPPRGAGANVLTF.

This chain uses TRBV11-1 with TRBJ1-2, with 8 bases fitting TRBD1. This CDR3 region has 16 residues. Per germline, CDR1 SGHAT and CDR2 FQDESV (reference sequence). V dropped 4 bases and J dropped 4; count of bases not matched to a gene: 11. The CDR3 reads CASSSRDRLTAYGYTF. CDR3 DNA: TGTGCCAGCAGCTCTAGGGACAGGCTTACGGCCTATGGCTACACCTTC. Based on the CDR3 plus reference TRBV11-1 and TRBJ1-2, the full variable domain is EAEVAQSPRYKITEKSQAVAFWCDPISGHATLYWYRQILGQGPELLVQFQDESVVDDSQLPKDRFSAERLKGVDSTLKIQPAELGDSAMYLCASSSRDRLTAYGYTFGSGTRLTVV.

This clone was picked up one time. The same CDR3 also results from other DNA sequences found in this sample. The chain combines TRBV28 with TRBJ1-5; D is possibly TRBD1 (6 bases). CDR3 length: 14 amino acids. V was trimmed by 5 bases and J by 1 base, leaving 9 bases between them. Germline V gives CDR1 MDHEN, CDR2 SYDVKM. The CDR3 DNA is TGTGCCAGCAGTAGCACAGGGAGCAATCAGCCCCAGCATTTT. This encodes CASSSTGSNQPQHF.

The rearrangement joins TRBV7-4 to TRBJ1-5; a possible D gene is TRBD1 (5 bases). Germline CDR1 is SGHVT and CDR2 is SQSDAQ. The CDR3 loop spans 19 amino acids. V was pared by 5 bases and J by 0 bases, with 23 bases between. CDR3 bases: TGTGCCAGCAGCCGCCCGGTCTGGGTTGGGGACCATAGCAATCAGCCCCAGCATTTT. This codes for CASSRPVWVGDHSNQPQHF. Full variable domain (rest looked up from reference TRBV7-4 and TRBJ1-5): GAGVSQSPRYKVAKRGRDVALRCDSISGHVTLYWYRQTLGQGSEVLTYSQSDAQRDKSGRPSGRFSAERPERSVSTLKIQRTEQGDSAVYLCASSRPVWVGDHSNQPQHFGDGTRLSIL.

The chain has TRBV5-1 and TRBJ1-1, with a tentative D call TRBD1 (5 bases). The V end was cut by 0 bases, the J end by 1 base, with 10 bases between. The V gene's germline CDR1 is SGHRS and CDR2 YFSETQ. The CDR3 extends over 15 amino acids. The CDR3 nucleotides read TGCGCCAGCAGCTTGGGCAACCAGGGGAACACTGAAGCTTTCTTT. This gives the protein CASSLGNQGNTEAFF.

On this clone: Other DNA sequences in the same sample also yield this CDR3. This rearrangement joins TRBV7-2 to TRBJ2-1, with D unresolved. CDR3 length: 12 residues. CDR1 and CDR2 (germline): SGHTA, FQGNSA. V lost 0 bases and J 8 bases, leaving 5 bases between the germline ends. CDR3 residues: CASSLAGYEQFF. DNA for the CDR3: TGTGCCAGCAGCTTAGCGGGTTATGAGCAGTTCTTC.

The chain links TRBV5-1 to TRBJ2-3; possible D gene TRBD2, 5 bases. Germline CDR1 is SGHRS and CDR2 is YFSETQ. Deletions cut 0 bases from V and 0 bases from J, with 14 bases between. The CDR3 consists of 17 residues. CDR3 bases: TGCGCCAGCAGCTTGGCCCCGACTACCTCTAGCACAGATACGCAGTATTTT. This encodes CASSLAPTTSSTDTQYF.

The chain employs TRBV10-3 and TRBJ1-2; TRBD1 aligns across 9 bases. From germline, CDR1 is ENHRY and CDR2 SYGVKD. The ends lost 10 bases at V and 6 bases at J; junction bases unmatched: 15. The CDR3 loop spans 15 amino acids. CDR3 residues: CASQHPGQGSHGYTF. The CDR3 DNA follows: TGTGCCAGCCAGCATCCGGGACAGGGATCGCATGGCTACACCTTC.

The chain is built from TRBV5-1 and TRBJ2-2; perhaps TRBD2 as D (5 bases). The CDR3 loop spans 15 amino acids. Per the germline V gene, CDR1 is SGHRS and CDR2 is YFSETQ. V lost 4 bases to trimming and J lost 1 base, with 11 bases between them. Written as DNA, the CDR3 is TGCGCCAGCAGCCTGAGGGCAGGGAACACCGGGGAGCTGTTTTTT. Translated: CASSLRAGNTGELFF.

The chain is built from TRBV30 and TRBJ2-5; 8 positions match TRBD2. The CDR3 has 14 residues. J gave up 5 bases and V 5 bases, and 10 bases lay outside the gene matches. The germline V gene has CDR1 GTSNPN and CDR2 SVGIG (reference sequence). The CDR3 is CAWRSPGGKETQYF. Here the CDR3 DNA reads TGTGCCTGGCGTTCTCCGGGAGGGAAGGAGACCCAGTACTTC.

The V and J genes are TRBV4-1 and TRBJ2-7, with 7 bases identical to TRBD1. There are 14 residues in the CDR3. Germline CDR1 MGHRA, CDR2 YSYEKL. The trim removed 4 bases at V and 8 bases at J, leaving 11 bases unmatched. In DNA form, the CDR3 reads TGCGCCAGCAGCCCCCTTGGGACAGAAGACAAGCAGTACTTC. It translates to CASSPLGTEDKQYF.

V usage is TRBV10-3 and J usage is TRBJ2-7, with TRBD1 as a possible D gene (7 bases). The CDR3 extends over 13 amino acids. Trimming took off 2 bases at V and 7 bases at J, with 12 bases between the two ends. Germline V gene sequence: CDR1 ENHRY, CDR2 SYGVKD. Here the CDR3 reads CAISEVRGVEQYF. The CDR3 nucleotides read TGTGCCATCAGTGAGGTCAGGGGGGTAGAGCAGTACTTC.

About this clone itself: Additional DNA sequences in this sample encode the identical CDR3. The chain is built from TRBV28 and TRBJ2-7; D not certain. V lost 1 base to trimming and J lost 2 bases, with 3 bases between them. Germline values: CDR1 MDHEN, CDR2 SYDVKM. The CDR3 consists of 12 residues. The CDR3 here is CASSLYPYEQYF. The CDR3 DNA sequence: TGTGCCAGCAGTTTATATCCCTACGAGCAGTACTTC.

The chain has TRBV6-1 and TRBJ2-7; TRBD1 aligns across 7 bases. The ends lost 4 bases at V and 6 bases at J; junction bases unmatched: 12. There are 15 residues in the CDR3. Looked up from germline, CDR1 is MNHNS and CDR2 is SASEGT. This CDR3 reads CASSVLSDRKAEQYF. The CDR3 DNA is TGTGCCAGCAGTGTCCTTTCGGACAGGAAAGCCGAGCAGTACTTC.

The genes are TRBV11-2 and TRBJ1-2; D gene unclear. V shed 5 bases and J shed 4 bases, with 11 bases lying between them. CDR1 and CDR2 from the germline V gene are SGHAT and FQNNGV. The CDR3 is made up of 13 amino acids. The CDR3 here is CASSQTDFYGYTF. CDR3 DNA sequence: TGTGCCAGCAGCCAGACGGATTTCTATGGCTACACCTTC.

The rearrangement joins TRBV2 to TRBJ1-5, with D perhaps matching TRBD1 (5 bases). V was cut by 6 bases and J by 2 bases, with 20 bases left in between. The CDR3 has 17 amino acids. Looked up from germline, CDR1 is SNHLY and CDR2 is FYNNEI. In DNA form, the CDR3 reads TGTGCCAGCAGGGCAACCCGGGGCCTTCGGGGCAATCAGCCCCAGCATTTT. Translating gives CASRATRGLRGNQPQHF. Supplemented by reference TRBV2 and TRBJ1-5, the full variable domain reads EPEVTQTPSHQVTQMGQEVILRCVPISNHLYFYWYRQILGQKVEFLVSFYNNEISEKSEIFDDQFSVERPDGSNFTLKIRSTKLEDSAMYFCASRATRGLRGNQPQHFGDGTRLSIL.

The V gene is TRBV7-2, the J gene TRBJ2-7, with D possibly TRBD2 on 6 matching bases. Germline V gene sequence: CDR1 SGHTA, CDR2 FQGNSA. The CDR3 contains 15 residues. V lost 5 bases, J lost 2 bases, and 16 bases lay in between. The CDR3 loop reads CASSRVRGMAYEQYF. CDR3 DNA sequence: TGTGCCAGCAGCAGGGTTCGGGGGATGGCCTACGAGCAGTACTTC.

The CDR3 is CASSERTAQSRGNTIYF. The CDR3 coding sequence is TGTGCCAGCAGTGAAAGGACAGCCCAGAGCCGCGGAAACACCATATATTTT. The chain uses TRBV6-1 and TRBJ1-3; D might be TRBD1 (6 bases). Trimming removed 2 bases at V and 4 bases at J, with 18 bases between. The CDR3 length is 17 residues. The germline V gene has CDR1 MNHNS and CDR2 SASEGT.

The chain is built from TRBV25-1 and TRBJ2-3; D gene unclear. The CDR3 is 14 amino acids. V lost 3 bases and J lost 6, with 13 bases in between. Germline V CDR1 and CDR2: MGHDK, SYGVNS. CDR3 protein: CASSDLVAGDTQYF. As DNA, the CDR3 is TGTGCCAGCAGTGATTTGGTGGCCGGCGATACGCAGTATTTT.

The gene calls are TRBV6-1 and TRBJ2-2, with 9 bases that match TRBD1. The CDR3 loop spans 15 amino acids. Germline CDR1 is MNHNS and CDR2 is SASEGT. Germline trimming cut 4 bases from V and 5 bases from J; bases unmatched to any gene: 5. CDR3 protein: CASSGQGVLTGELFF. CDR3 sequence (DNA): TGTGCCAGCAGTGGACAGGGGGTGTTAACCGGGGAGCTGTTTTTT.

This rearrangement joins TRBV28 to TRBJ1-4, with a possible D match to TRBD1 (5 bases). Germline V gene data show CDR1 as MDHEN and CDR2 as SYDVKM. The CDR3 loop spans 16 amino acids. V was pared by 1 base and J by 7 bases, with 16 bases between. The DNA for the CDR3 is TGTGCCAGCAGTTTATTGGTTCGGGGGTCAGGTGAAAAACTGTTTTTT. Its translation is CASSLLVRGSGEKLFF.